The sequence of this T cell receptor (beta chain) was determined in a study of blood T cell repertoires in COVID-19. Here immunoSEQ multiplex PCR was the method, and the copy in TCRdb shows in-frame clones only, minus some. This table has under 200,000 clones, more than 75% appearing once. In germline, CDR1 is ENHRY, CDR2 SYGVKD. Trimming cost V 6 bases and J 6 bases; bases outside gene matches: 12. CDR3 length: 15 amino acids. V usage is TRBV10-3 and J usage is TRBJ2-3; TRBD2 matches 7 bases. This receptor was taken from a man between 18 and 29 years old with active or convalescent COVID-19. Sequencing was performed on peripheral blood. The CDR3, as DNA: TGTGCCATCAGGAAGTCGGCGGGGGAGTCGGATACGCAGTATTTT. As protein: CAIRKSAGESDTQYF.